This TCR beta chain was profiled in a study of metastatic and nonmetastatic thyroid tumors. No treatment had been given to any patient before thyroid surgery. This clone was counted many times. Methods used by the authors: It was from CDR3 differences across clinicopathological groups that a distant-metastasis classifier for papillary thyroid cancer was built. TCRdb used MiXCR to call clones anew from the PCR reads. The V and J calls reflect TCRdb's pipeline rather than the authors' work. In the table there are around 25,000 clones, 13% of which are singletons. The receptor comes from a female donor with papillary thyroid cancer or a benign thyroid nodule (not recorded which). Some clones in this sample may be carry-over from other donors' samples. Sequencing was carried out using blood.

In nucleotides, the CDR3 is TGTGCCAGCAGCTTTCGAGAGAGGACCGGGGAGCTGTTTTTT. Its protein is CASSFRERTGELFF. The gene calls are TRBV7-9 and TRBJ2-2; no clear D. The V gene lost 3 bases and the J gene lost 5 bases, with 10 bases spanning the gap. Germline-derived CDR1 and CDR2 are SEHNR and FQNEAQ (reference sequence). The CDR3 is made up of 14 amino acids.